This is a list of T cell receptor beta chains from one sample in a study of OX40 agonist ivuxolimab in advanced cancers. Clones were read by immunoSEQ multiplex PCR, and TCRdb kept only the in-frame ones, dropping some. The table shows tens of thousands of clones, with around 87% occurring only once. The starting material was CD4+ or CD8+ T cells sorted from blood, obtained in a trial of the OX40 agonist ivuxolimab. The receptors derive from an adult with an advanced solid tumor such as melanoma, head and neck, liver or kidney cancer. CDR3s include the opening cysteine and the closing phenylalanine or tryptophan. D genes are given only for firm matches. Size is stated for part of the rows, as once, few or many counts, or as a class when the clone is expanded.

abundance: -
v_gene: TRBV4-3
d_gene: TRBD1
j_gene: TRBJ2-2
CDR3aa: CASSQGQGSTGELFF
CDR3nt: TGCGCCAGCAGCCAGGGACAGGGAAGCACCGGGGAGCTGTTTTTT

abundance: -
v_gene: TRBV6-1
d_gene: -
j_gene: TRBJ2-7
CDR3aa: CASRLASVAIGEQYF
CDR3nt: TGTGCCAGCAGACTTGCTAGCGTCGCCATAGGGGAGCAGTACTTC

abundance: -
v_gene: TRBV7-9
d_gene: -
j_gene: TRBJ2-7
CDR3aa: CASAKGGTKEQYF
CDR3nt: TGTGCCAGCGCAAAGGGGGGCACAAAAGAGCAGTACTTC

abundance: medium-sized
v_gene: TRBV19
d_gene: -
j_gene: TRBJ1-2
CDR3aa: CASSTGDNYGYTF
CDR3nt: TGTGCCAGTTCGACAGGAGATAACTATGGCTACACCTTC

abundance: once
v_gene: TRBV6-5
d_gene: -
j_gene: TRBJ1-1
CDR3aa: CASSYKAYGGTEAFF
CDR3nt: TGTGCCAGCAGTTACAAGGCCTATGGTGGCACTGAAGCTTTCTTT

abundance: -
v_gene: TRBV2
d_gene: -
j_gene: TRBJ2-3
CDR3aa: CASSVTGEVDTQYF
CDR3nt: TGTGCCAGCAGCGTTACAGGGGAGGTCGATACGCAGTATTTT

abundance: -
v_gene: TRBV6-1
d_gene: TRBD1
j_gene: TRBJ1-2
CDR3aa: CASSKLRQGNYGYTF
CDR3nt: TGTGCCAGCAGTAAGTTAAGACAGGGGAACTATGGCTACACCTTC

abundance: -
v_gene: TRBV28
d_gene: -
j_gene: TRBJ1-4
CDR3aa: CASSLSGSSNEKLFF
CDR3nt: TGTGCCAGCAGCTTGTCAGGGTCCAGTAATGAAAAACTGTTTTTT

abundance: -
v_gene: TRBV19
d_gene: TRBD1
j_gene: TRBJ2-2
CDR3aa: CASSTRTGSTGELFF
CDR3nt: TGTGCCAGTAGTACTAGGACAGGGAGTACCGGGGAGCTGTTTTTT

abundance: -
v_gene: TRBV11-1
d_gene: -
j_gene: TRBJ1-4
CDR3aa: CASSSGRVRGNEKLFF
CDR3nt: TGTGCCAGCAGCTCGGGACGGGTCCGGGGAAATGAAAAACTGTTTTTT

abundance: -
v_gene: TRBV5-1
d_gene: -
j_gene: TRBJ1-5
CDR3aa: CASSLSGALNQPQHF
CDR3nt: TGCGCCAGCAGCTTGTCGGGCGCCCTAAATCAGCCCCAGCATTTT

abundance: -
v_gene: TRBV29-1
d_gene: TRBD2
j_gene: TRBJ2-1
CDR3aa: CSVEDQRGGLNEQFF
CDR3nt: TGCAGCGTTGAGGATCAGCGGGGGGGCCTGAATGAGCAGTTCTTC

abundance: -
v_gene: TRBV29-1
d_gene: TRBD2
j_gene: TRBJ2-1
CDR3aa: CSVESSGGRGEQFF
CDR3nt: TGCAGCGTTGAATCGAGCGGAGGGAGGGGTGAGCAGTTCTTC

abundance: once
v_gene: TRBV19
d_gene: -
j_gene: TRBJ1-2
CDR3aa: CASSPYRQDNYGYTF
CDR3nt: TGTGCCAGTAGTCCATATCGACAGGACAACTATGGCTACACCTTC

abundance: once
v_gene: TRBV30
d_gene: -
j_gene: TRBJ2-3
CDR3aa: CAWSPRGDTQYF
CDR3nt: TGTGCCTGGAGCCCCAGAGGAGATACGCAGTATTTT

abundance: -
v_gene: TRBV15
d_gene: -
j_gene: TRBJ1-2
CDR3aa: CATSTRSQDNYGYTF
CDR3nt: TGTGCCACCAGCACCAGGTCACAGGACAACTATGGCTACACCTTC

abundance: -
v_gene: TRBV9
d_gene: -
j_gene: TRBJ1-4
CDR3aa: CASSPRGQGLEKLFF
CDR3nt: TGTGCCAGCAGCCCCCGGGGTCAGGGTCTAGAAAAACTGTTTTTT

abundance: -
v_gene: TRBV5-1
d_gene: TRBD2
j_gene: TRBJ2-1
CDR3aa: CASSKLAGAYNEQFF
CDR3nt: TGCGCCAGCAGCAAACTAGCGGGGGCCTACAATGAGCAGTTCTTC

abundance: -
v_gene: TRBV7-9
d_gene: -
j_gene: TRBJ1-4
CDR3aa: CASRAALGDEKLFF
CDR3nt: TGTGCCAGCAGGGCGGCGCTCGGGGATGAAAAACTGTTTTTT

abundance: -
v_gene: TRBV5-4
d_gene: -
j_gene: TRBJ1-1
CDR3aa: CASSLGERNTEAFF
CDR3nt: TGTGCCAGCAGCTTGGGGGAGAGGAACACTGAAGCTTTCTTT

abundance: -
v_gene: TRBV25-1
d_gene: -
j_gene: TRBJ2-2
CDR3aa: CASSGLARGTGELFF
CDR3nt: TGTGCCAGCAGTGGATTAGCGCGGGGCACCGGGGAGCTGTTTTTT

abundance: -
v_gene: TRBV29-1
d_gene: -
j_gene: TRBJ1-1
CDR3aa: CSVERGLSPNTEAFF
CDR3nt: TGCAGCGTTGAACGGGGCTTAAGCCCGAACACTGAAGCTTTCTTT

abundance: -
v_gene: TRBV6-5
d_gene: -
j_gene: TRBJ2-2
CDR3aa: CASSYRTGTGELFF
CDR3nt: TGTGCCAGCAGTTACAGGACGGGCACCGGGGAGCTGTTTTTT

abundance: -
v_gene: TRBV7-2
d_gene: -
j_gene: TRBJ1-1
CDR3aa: CASSLAEGIGTEAFF
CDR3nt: TGTGCCAGCAGCTTAGCTGAGGGAATCGGCACTGAAGCTTTCTTT

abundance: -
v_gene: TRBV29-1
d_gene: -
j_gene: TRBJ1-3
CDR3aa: CSVQGGGNTIYF
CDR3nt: TGCAGCGTTCAGGGCGGTGGAAACACCATATATTTT

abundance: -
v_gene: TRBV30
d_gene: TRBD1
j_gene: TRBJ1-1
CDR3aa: CAWRTGPNTEAFF
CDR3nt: TGTGCCTGGAGGACAGGGCCCAACACTGAAGCTTTCTTT

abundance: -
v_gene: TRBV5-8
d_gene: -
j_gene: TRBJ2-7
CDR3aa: CASSLWGQGGYEQYF
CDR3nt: TGTGCCAGCAGCTTGTGGGGGCAGGGGGGCTACGAGCAGTACTTC

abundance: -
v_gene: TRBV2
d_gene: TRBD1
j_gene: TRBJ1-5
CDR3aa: CASSPGDRGRFSNQPQHF
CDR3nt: TGTGCCAGCTCCCCGGGGGACAGGGGGCGATTTAGCAATCAGCCCCAGCATTTT

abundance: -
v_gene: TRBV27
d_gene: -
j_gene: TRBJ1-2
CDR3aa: CASSFRSGYGYTF
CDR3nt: TGTGCCAGCAGTTTTCGTTCGGGCTATGGCTACACCTTC

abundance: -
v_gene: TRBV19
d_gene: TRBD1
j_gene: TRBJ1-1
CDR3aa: CASSIGQGRTEAFF
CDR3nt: TGTGCCAGTAGTATTGGACAGGGGAGGACTGAAGCTTTCTTT

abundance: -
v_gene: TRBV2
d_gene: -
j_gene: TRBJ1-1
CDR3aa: CASSPWDGRMNTEAFF
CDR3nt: TGTGCCAGCAGCCCTTGGGACGGCCGAATGAACACTGAAGCTTTCTTT

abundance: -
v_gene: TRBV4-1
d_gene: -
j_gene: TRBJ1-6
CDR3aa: CASKLTDVYNSPLHF
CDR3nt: TGCGCCAGCAAATTGACGGACGTTTATAATTCACCCCTCCACTTT

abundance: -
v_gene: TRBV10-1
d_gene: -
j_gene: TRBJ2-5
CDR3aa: CASSDTGRETQYF
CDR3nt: TGCGCCAGCAGTGATACAGGGCGGGAGACCCAGTACTTC

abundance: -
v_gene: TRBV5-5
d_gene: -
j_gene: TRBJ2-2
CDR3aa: CASSLFPSTGELFF
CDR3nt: TGTGCCAGCAGCTTATTCCCGAGCACCGGGGAGCTGTTTTTT

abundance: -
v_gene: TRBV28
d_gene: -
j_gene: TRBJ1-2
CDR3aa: CASSSDFNYGYTF
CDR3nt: TGTGCCAGCAGTTCGGACTTTAACTATGGCTACACCTTC

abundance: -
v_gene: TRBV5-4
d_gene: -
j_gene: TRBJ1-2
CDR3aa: CASSQLAVRVGSGDGYTF
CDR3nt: TGTGCCAGCAGCCAGCTTGCCGTACGGGTGGGAAGCGGCGATGGCTACACCTTC

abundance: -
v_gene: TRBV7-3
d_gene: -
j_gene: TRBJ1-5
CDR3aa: CASSQTVNQPQHF
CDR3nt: TGTGCCAGCAGCCAGACAGTCAATCAGCCCCAGCATTTT

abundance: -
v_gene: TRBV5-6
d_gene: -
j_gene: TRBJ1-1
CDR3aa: CASSFGGNTEAFF
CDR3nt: TGTGCCAGCAGCTTTGGGGGGAACACTGAAGCTTTCTTT

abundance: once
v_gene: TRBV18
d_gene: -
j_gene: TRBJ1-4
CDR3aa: CASSAGSNEKLFF
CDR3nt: TGTGCCAGCTCAGCGGGGTCGAATGAAAAACTGTTTTTT

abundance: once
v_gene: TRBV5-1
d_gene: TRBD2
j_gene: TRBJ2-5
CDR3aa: CASSSGLAGPETQYF
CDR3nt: TGCGCCAGCAGCTCGGGACTAGCGGGACCAGAGACCCAGTACTTC

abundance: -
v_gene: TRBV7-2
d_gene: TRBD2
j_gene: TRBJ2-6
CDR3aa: CASSLTSGSSGANVLTF
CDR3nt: TGTGCCAGCAGCTTAACTAGCGGGAGCTCTGGGGCCAACGTCCTGACTTTC

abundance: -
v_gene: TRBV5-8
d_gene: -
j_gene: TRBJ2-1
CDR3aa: CASSLELLGGSYNEQFF
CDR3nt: TGTGCCAGCAGCTTGGAGTTACTGGGAGGATCCTACAATGAGCAGTTCTTC

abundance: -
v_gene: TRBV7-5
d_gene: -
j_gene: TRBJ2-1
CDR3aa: CVRSLALYEQFF
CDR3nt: TGTGTCAGAAGCTTAGCGCTTTATGAGCAGTTCTTC

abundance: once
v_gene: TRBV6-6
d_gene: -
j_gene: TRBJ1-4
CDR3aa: CASSYGRGGEKLFF
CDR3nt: TGTGCCAGCAGTTACGGGAGGGGAGGTGAAAAACTGTTTTTT

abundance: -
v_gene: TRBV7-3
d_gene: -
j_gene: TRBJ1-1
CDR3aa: CASGQGALTEAFF
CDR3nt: TGTGCCAGCGGCCAAGGGGCGCTCACTGAAGCTTTCTTT

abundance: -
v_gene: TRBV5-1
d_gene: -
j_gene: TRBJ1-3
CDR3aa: CASSLMGQGGNTIYF
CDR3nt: TGCGCCAGCAGCCTCATGGGGCAGGGTGGAAACACCATATATTTT

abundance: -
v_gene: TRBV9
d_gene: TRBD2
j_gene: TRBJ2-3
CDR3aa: CASSSGRQSTDTQYF
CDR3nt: TGTGCCAGCAGTAGCGGGAGACAATCCACAGATACGCAGTATTTT

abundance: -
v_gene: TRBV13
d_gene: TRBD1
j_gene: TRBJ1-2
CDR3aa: CASSLDRGDYGYTF
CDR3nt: TGTGCCAGCAGCTTAGACAGGGGGGACTATGGCTACACCTTC

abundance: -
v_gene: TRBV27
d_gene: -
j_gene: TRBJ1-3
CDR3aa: CASSKQGNSGNTIYF
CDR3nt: TGTGCCAGCAGTAAACAGGGCAACTCTGGAAACACCATATATTTT

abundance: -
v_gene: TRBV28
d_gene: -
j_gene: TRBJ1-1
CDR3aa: CASSIQDRMNTEAFF
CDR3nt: TGTGCCAGCAGTATTCAGGACAGAATGAACACTGAAGCTTTCTTT

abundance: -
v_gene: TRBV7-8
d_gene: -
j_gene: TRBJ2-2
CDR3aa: CASSQLSNTGELFF
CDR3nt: TGTGCCAGCAGTCAACTCTCGAACACCGGGGAGCTGTTTTTT

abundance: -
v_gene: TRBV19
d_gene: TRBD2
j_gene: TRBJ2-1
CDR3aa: CATTSGRGSYNEQFF
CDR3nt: TGTGCCACAACCAGCGGGAGGGGGTCCTACAATGAGCAGTTCTTC

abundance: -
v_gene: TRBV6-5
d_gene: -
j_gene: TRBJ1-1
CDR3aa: CASKYEGGMNTEAFF
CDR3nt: TGTGCCAGCAAATACGAAGGAGGCATGAACACTGAAGCTTTCTTT

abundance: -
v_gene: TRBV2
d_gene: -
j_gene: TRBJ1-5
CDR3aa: CASSVGGSNQPQHF
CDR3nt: TGTGCCAGCAGTGTGGGGGGTAGCAATCAGCCCCAGCATTTT

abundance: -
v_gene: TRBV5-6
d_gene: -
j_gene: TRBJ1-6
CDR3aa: CASTAWQPSSYNSPLHF
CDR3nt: TGTGCCAGCACGGCTTGGCAGCCGAGCTCCTATAATTCACCCCTCCACTTT